This T cell receptor beta chain emerged from a study of blood T cell repertoires in COVID-19. Study background: In each case, the material was cDNA or gDNA derived from T cells, B-cell-depleted T cells, or PBMCs.

V lost 1 base, J lost 2 bases, and 16 bases stayed unmatched. The CDR3 runs to 20 residues. Germline V gives CDR1 SGHDN, CDR2 FVKESK. The method was immunoSEQ multiplex PCR; TCRdb's version includes in-frame clones alone and lacks a portion of them. The repertoire holds around 65,000 clones, roughly 93% seen once, with less than 2% in the top ten. The receptor was derived from a human donor in a cohort sampled during active COVID-19. This chain links TRBV14 with TRBJ2-2; 7 bases map to TRBD1. The sample was peripheral blood. The CDR3 bases are TGTGCCAGCAGCCAAGTTACGCCAGGGGGAATTGTAGCAAACACCGGGGAGCTGTTTTTT. It is translated as CASSQVTPGGIVANTGELFF.